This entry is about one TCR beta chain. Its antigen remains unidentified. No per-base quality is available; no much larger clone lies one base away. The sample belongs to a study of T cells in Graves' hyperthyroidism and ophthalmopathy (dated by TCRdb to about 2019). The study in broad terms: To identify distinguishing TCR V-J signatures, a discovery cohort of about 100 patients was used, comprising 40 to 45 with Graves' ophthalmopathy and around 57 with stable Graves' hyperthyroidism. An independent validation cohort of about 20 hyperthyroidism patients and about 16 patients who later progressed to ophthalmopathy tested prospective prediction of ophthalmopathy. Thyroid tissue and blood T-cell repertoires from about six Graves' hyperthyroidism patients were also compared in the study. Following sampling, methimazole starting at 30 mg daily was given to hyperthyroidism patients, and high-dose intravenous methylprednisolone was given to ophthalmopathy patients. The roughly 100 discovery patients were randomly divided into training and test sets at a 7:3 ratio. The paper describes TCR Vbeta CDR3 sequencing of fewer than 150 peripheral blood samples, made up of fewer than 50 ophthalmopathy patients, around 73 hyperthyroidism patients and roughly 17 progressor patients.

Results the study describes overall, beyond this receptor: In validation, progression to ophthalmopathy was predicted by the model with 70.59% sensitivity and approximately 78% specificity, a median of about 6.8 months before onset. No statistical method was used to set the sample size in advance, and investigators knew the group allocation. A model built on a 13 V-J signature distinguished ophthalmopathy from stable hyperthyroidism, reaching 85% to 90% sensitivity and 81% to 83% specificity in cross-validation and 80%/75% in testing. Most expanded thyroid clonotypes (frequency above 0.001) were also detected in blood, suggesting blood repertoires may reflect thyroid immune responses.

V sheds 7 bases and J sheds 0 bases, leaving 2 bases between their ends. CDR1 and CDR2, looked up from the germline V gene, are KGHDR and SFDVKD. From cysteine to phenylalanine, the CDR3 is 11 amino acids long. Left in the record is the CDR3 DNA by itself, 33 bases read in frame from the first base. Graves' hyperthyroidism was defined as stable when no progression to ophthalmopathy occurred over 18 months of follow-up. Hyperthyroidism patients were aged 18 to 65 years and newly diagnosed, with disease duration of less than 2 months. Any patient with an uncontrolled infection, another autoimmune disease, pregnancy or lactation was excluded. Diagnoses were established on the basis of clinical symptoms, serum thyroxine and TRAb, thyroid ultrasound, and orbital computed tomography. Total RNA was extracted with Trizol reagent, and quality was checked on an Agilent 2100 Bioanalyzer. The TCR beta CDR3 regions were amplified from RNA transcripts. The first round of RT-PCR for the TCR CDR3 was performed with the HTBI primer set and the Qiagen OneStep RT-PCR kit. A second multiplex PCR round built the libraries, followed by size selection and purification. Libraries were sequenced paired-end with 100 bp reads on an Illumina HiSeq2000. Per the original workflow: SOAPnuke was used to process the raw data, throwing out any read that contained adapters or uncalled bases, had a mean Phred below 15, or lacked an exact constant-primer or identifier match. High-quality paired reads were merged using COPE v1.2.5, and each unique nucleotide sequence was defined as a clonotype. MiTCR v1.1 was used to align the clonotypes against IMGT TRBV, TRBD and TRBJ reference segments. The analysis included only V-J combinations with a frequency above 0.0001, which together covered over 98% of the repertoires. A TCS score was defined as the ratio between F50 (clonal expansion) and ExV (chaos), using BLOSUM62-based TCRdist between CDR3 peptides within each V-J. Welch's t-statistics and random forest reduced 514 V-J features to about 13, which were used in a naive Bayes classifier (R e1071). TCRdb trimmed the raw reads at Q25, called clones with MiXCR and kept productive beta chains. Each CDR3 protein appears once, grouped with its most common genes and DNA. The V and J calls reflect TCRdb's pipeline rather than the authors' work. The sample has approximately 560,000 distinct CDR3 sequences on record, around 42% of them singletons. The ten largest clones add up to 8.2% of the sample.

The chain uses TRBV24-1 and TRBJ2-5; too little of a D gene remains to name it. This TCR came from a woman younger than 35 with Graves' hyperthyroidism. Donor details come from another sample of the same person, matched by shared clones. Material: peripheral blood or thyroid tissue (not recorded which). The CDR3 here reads CATRDQETQYF. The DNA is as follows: TGTGCCACCAGGGACCAAGAGACCCAGTACTTC.